Below, 14 T cell receptor beta chains from the same sample are listed, as sequenced in a study of blood T cell repertoires in COVID-19. The data were produced by immunoSEQ multiplex PCR, yet TCRdb's version contains in-frame clones alone and is incomplete. The data show 35,000 to 40,000 clones, with approximately 80% seen just once and nearly 25% held by the top ten. Sequenced sample: peripheral blood. All receptors come from a human donor with acute or convalescent COVID-19. The donor label of this sample is uncertain.

This chain links TRBV4-1 with TRBJ2-1, with 7 bases aligning to TRBD2. Germline V gene lookup returns CDR1 MGHRA and CDR2 YSYEKL. The CDR3 loop spans 16 amino acids. V was clipped by 0 bases and J by 3 bases; unmatched bases: 5. The CDR3 sequence is CASSQDRLAGYNEQFF. CDR3 nucleotide sequence: TGCGCCAGCAGCCAAGACCGACTAGCAGGCTACAATGAGCAGTTCTTC.

CDR3 amino acids: CSAQGLGNTIYF. CDR3 coding DNA: TGCAGCGCCCAGGGCCTTGGAAACACCATATATTTT. This chain uses TRBV29-1 with TRBJ1-3; TRBD1 is a possible D gene (5 bases). The CDR3 is made up of 12 amino acids. Germline CDR1 reads SQVTM; CDR2 reads ANQGSEA. The V gene lost 7 bases and the J gene lost 3 bases, with 10 bases spanning the gap.

The chain recombines TRBV5-1 with TRBJ2-1; TRBD2 aligns across 13 bases. The trim removed 7 bases at V and 4 bases at J, leaving 8 bases unmatched. The CDR3 covers 16 residues. CDR1 and CDR2 (germline): SGHRS, YFSETQ. In DNA, the CDR3 is TGCGCCAGCGGGACTAGCGGGGTGAGACCTTACAATGAGCAGTTCTTC. Amino acids: CASGTSGVRPYNEQFF.

In this sample, this clone turned up a few times. The chain links TRBV9 to TRBJ2-7; 9 nucleotides line up with TRBD1. This CDR3 comprises 15 residues. Germline CDR1 is SGDLS and CDR2 is YYNGEE. The V segment lost 5 bases and the J segment 3 bases; nucleotides outside the gene matches: 9. The CDR3 reads CASSATGTGHYEQYF. DNA of the CDR3: TGTGCCAGCAGTGCGACCGGGACAGGGCACTACGAGCAGTACTTC.

The chain employs TRBV6-6 and TRBJ1-2, with TRBD1 matching over 9 bases. The germline CDR1 and CDR2 sequences are MNHNY and SVGAGI (reference sequence). The V gene end was trimmed by 0 bases and the J gene end by 7 bases; junction bases not matched to a gene: 0. The CDR3 has 13 residues. CDR3 region: CASSYSGQGGYTF. The CDR3 DNA follows: TGTGCCAGCAGTTACTCGGGACAGGGTGGCTACACCTTC.

CDR3 DNA sequence: TGCGCCAGCAGCTTGGCCCCTGGGACAGGGGCAGAGACCCAGTACTTC. It specifies CASSLAPGTGAETQYF. The chain combines TRBV5-1 with TRBJ2-5; 10 bases are a match to TRBD1. Germline CDR1 and CDR2: SGHRS and YFSETQ. There are 16 residues in the CDR3. The junction had 6 bases not matched to a gene; V was cut back by 0 bases and J by 4 bases.

J is TRBJ2-2 and V is TRBV6-5, with TRBD1 identical over 9 bases. CDR3 length: 15 amino acids. Losses at the gene ends were 5 bases for V and 3 bases for J; bases not matched to a gene: 4. Germline assignment: CDR1 MNHEY and CDR2 SVGAGI. For the CDR3, the DNA is TGTGCCAGCAGTCCACGGACAGGGGACACCGGGGAGCTGTTTTTT. Residues: CASSPRTGDTGELFF.

The chain employs TRBV5-1 and TRBJ2-1; 7 bases line up with TRBD1. Germline-derived CDR1 and CDR2 are SGHRS and YFSETQ. This CDR3 is 16 amino acids long. V was pared by 1 base and J by 2 bases, with 6 bases of the junction left unmatched. Here the CDR3 reads CASSLNLRGPYNEQFF. DNA for the CDR3: TGCGCCAGCAGCTTGAATCTAAGGGGGCCCTACAATGAGCAGTTCTTC.

V gene TRBV10-1 combines with J gene TRBJ2-1, with TRBD2 matching 8 bases. This CDR3 is built from 16 residues. Looked up from germline, CDR1 is WNHNN and CDR2 is SYGVQD (reference sequence). V gave up 3 bases and J gave up 10 bases; unmatched junction bases: 14. The chain's CDR3 is CASSDTAGATLGEQFF. CDR3 coding DNA: TGCGCCAGCAGTGATACAGCGGGAGCTACCCTAGGGGAGCAGTTCTTC.

The chain uses TRBV3-1 (or the pseudogene TRBV3-2) and TRBJ2-3; 9 nucleotides align to TRBD2. V trimming: 4 bases; J trimming: 7 bases; junction bases outside the gene matches: 9. Germline V CDR1 and CDR2: LGHDT, YNNKEL (reference sequence). The CDR3 has 15 amino acids. The CDR3 DNA reads as TGTGCCAGCAGCCCTAGGGTAGCGGGGGTGAATACGCAGTATTTT. Protein sequence: CASSPRVAGVNTQYF.

This clone has just a few counts. This chain joins TRBV19 and TRBJ1-1; 8 positions match TRBD1. In germline, CDR1 is LNHDA, CDR2 SQIVND (reference sequence). There are 14 residues in the CDR3. J gave up 4 bases and V 5 bases, and 6 bases lay outside the gene matches. CDR3 amino acids: CASSSFTGGTEAFF. The CDR3 bases are TGTGCCAGTAGTTCGTTTACAGGGGGCACTGAAGCTTTCTTT. The full variable domain, its missing parts supplied by reference TRBV19 and TRBJ1-1, is DGGITQSPKYLFRKEGQNVTLSCEQNLNHDAMYWYRQDPGQGLRLIYYSQIVNDFQKGDIAEGYSVSREKKESFPLTVTSAQKNPTAFYLCASSSFTGGTEAFFGQGTRLTVV.

The rearrangement joins TRBV30 to TRBJ1-4; D remains unclear. V dropped 0 bases and J dropped 6 bases, with 14 bases sitting between them. The length of the CDR3 is 15 residues. Germline V gives CDR1 GTSNPN, CDR2 SVGIG (reference sequence). As DNA, the CDR3 is TGTGCCTGGAGTGTACTAAGTTCTGTAGATGAAAAACTGTTTTTT. It translates to CAWSVLSSVDEKLFF.

The CDR3 here is CASSVRDMSMNTEAFF. The DNA for the CDR3 is TGTGCCAGCAGCGTCCGGGACATGTCCATGAACACTGAAGCTTTCTTT. The rearrangement joins TRBV13 to TRBJ1-1, with a weak D call TRBD1 (6 bases). CDR3 size: 16 residues. With 5 bases removed from V and 0 bases from J, the gap between germline ends came to 16 bases. From germline, CDR1 is PRHDT and CDR2 FYEKMQ (reference sequence).

V is TRBV28 and J is TRBJ2-1; D might be TRBD1 (5 bases). CDR1 is MDHEN and CDR2 is SYDVKM in the germline V gene. This CDR3 has 10 residues. Trimming took off 6 bases at V and 8 bases at J, with 5 bases between the two ends. The CDR3 DNA follows: TGTGCCAGCAGACAGGATGAGCAGTTCTTC. Amino acids: CASRQDEQFF.